These T cell receptor beta chains were read from a single sample in a study of blood T cell repertoires in COVID-19. TCRdb's table, derived via immunoSEQ multiplex PCR, lists solely in-frame clones and lacks some. Found here are some 240,000 clones, around 83% of them singletons; the top ten hold roughly 6.7%. The material sequenced was PBMCs or T cells enriched from blood (not recorded which). The receptors were sampled from a woman aged 45-65 years who had been exposed to COVID-19. Both conserved end residues are trimmed from each CDR3. Where a row states a size, it is once, few, many or the class of an expanded clone; other rows omit it.

V gene	clone size	J gene	CDR3 protein
TRBV11-2	.	TRBJ1-1	ASSLDWGRPTLRDTEAF
TRBV5-1	.	TRBJ1-2	ASSPGQGNYGYT
TRBV5-6	.	TRBJ2-4	ASSHSGNIQY
TRBV7-9	.	TRBJ1-1	ASSFRGAAEAF
TRBV7-9	.	TRBJ1-4	ASSLPTGTGMNEKLF
TRBV7-4	.	TRBJ2-1	ASSSKRLAGGHGGQF
TRBV7-3	.	TRBJ2-1	ASSSYGGTLEQF
TRBV30	.	TRBJ1-2	AWSDTPNYGYT
TRBV9	once	TRBJ1-1	ASSVVSEGTEAF
TRBV7-8	.	TRBJ2-7	ASSPALAGFY
TRBV14	.	TRBJ2-7	ASSALGSPANEQY
TRBV5-4	.	TRBJ1-4	ASSFGPQQGYEKLF
TRBV30	.	TRBJ1-2	AWSVEGQRIYGYT
TRBV7-9	.	TRBJ2-3	ASSYLLAGGLDTQY